These T cell receptor beta chains were read from a single sample in a study of neurological immune-mediated disorders. A single record per CDR3 protein comes from TCRdb applying MiXCR to the 5' RACE reads. This sample has tens of thousands of distinct CDR3 sequences, with over 12% found just once. The sample taken for sequencing was PBMCs. Source of these receptors: a woman in her 50s in good health. The CDR3 runs from the conserved cysteine through the conserved F or W. Fields, in order: CDR3 length, clone size, D gene, J gene, V gene, CDR3 DNA, CDR3 protein. The D gene is left open where the match is weak. Clone sizes are given selectively: once, few, many, or a class where the clone is expanded.

length: 14; size: many; D: -; J: TRBJ2-7; V: TRBV29-1; DNA: TGCAGCGTCAGAACTAGGGGATACGAAAACGAGCAGTACTTC; CDR3: CSVRTRGYENEQYF
length: 16; size: many; D: TRBD1; J: TRBJ1-4; V: TRBV7-2; DNA: TGTGCCAGCAGCGGAAAGACAGGGGGCGTAGTTGAAAAACTGTTTTTT; CDR3: CASSGKTGGVVEKLFF
length: 16; size: few; D: TRBD1; J: TRBJ1-5; V: TRBV18; DNA: TGTGCCAGCTCTCTGGAGACAGGGGGCCAGAATCAGCCCCAGCATTTT; CDR3: CASSLETGGQNQPQHF
length: 13; size: many; D: -; J: TRBJ2-7; V: TRBV6-6; DNA: TGTGCCAGCACCGACAGCCTTTCCTACGAGCAGTACTTC; CDR3: CASTDSLSYEQYF
length: 14; size: many; D: -; J: TRBJ2-2; V: TRBV7-2; DNA: TGTGCCAGCAGCTTTTTGGGGTACACCGGGGAGCTGTTTTTT; CDR3: CASSFLGYTGELFF
length: 13; size: -; D: -; J: TRBJ2-1; V: TRBV11-2; DNA: TGTGTCAGCAGCTTAACCAGTGACTATGAGCAGTTCTTC; CDR3: CVSSLTSDYEQFF
length: 15; size: many; D: -; J: TRBJ1-6; V: TRBV25-1; DNA: TGTGCCAGCAGTCGGCGGGACATAGATAATTCACCCCTCCACTTT; CDR3: CASSRRDIDNSPLHF
length: 16; size: many; D: TRBD1; J: TRBJ1-5; V: TRBV7-2; DNA: TGTGCCAGCAGACGCACAGGGGGCAGGAGCAATCAGCCCCAGCATTTT; CDR3: CASRRTGGRSNQPQHF
length: 12; size: -; D: -; J: TRBJ2-1; V: TRBV7-6; DNA: TGTGCCAGCAGCCGGACGGGCAATGAGCAGTTCTTC; CDR3: CASSRTGNEQFF
length: 13; size: many; D: -; J: TRBJ2-1; V: TRBV7-3; DNA: TGTGCCAGCAGCTTTTTACACTACAATGAGCAGTTCTTC; CDR3: CASSFLHYNEQFF